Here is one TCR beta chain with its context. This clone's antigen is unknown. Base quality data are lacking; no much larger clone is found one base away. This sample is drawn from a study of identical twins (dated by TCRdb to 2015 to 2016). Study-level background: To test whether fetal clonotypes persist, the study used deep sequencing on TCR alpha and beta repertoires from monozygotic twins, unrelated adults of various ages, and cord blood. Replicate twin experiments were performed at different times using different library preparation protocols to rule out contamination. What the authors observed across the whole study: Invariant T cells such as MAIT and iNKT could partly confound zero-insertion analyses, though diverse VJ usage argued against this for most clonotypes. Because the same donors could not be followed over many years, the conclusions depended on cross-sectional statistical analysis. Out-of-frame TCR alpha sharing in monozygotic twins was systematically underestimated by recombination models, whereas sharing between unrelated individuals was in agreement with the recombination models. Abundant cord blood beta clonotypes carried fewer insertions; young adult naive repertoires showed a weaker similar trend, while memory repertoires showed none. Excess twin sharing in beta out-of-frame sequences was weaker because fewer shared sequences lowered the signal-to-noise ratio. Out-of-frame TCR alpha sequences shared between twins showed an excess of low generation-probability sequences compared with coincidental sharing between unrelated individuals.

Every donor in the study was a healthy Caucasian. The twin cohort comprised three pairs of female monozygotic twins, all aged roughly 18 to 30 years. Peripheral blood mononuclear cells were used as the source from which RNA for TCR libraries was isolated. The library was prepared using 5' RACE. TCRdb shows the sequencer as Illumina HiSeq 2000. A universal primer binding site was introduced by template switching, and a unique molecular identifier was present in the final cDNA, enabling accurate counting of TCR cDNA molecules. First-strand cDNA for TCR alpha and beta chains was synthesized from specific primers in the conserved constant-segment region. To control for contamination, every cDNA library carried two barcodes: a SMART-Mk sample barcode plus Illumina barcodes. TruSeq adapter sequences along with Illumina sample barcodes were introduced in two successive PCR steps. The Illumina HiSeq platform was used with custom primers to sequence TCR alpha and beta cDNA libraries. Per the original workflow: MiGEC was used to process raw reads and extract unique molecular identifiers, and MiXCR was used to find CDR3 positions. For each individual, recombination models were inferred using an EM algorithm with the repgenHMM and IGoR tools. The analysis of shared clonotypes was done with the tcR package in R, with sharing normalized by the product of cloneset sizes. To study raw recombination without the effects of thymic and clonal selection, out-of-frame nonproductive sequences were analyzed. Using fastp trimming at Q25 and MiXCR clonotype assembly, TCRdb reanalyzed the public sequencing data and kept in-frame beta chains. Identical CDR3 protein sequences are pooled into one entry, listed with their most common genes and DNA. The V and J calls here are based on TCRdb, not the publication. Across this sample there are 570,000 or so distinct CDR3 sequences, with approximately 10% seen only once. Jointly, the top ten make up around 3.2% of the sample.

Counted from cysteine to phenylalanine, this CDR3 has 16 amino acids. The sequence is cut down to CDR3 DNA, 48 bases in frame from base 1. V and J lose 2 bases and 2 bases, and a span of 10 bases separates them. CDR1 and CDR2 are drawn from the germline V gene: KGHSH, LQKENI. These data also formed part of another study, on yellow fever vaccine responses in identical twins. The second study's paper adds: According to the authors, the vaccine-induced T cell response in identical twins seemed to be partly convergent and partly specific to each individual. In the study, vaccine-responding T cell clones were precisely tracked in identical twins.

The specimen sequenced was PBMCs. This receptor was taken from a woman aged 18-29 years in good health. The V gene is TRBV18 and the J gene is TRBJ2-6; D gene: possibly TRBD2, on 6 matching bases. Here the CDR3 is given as CASSPWREAGANVLTF. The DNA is TGTGCCAGCTCACCATGGAGGGAAGCTGGGGCCAACGTCCTGACTTTC.